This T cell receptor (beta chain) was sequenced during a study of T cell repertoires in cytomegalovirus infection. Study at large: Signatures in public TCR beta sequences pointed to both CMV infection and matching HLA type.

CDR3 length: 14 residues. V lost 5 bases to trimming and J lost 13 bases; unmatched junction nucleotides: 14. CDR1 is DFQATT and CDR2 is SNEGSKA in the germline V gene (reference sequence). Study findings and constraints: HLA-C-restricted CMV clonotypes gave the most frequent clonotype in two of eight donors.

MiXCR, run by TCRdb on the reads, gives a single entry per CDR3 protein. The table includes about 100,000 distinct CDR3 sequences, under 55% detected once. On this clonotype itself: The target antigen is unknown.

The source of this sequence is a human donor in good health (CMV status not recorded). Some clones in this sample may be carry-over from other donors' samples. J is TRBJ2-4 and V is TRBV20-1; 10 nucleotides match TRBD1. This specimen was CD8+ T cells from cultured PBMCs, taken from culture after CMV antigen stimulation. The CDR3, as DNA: TGCAGTGCTCACCCGGGACAGGGGTTCACCTCGCAGTACTTC. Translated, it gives CSAHPGQGFTSQYF.